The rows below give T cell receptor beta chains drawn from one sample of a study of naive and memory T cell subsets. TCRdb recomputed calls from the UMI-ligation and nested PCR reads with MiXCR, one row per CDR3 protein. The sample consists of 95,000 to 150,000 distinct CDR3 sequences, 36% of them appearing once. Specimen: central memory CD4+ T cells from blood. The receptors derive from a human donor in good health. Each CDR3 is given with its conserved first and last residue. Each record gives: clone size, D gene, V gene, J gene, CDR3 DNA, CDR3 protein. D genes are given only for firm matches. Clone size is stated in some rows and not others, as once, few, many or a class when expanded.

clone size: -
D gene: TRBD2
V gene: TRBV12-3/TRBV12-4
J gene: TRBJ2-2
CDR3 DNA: TGTGCCAGCAAGGCGGGACTAAGCAACACCGGGGAGCTGTTTTTT
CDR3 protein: CASKAGLSNTGELFF

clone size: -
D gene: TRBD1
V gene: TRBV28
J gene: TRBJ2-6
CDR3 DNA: TGTGCCAGCCGGACAGGGGGAGGTTCTGGGGCCAACGTCCTGACTTTC
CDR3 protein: CASRTGGGSGANVLTF

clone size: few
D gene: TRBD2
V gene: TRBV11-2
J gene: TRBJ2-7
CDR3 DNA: TGTGCCAGCAGCATGCGGACTAGCGGGAGTTACGAGCAGTACTTC
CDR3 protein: CASSMRTSGSYEQYF

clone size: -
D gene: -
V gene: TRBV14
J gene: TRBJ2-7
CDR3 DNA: TGTGCCAGCAGCCAAGAATCAAGGCCAAAGGAGCAGTACTTC
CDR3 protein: CASSQESRPKEQYF

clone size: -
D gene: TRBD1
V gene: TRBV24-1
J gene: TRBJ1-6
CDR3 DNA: TGTGCCACCGGGACAGGGCGATGGTTAATCGGGGCCCTCCACTTT
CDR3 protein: CATGTGRWLIGALHF

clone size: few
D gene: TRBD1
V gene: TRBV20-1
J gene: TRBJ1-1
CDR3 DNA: TGCAGTGCTAGAGCGACAGGGAGGAGGACTGGGTTGGCTTTCTTT
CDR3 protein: CSARATGRRTGLAFF

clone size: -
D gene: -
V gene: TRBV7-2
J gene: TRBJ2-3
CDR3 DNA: TGTGCCAGCAGCTTAGGGCTAGGGGGCACAGATACGCAGTATTTT
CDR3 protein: CASSLGLGGTDTQYF

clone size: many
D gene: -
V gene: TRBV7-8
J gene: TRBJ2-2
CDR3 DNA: TGTGCCAGCAGCTTAGCTAGACAGACCGGGGAGCTGTTTTTT
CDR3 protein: CASSLARQTGELFF

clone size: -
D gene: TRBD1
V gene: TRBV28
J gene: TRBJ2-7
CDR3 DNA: TGTGCCAGCAGCCATATCCGAAGGGGGCGCGAGCAGTACTTC
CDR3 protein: CASSHIRRGREQYF

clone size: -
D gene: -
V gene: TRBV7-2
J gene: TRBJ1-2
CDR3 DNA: TGTGCCAGCAGCTTAAACAGATTGCTTAACTATGGCTACACCTTC
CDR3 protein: CASSLNRLLNYGYTF

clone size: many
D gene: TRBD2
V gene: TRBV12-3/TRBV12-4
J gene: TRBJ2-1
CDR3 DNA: TGTGCCAGCAGTTCCGCGGGAGTCAATGAGCAGTTCTTC
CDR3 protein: CASSSAGVNEQFF

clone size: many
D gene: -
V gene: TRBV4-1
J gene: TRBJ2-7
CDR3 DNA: TGCGCCAGCAGCCAAATAACAGGATTCCAGAACTACGAGCAGTACTTC
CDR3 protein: CASSQITGFQNYEQYF

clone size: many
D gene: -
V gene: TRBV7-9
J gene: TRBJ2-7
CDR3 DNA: TGTGCCAGCAGCGTCGCCTCGACTGCCCCGGCCGAGCAGTACTTC
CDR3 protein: CASSVASTAPAEQYF

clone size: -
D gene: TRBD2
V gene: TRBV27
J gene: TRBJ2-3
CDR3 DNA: TGTGCCAGCAGTTTCAGGAGCGGGAGGGCCCTTGATACGCAGTATTTT
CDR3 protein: CASSFRSGRALDTQYF

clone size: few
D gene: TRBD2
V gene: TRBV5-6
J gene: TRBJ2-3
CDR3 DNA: TGTGCCAGCAGCCGCGGACTAGCGGGAAGGGCAGATACGCAGTATTTT
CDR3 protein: CASSRGLAGRADTQYF

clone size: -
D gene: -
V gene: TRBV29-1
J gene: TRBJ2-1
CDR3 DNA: TGCAGCGTTAGTCTGAGAGCGGACAATGAGCAGTTCTTC
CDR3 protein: CSVSLRADNEQFF

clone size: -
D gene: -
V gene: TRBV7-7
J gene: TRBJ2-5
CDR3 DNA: TGTGCCAGCCGGGCACAGGGCAAAGAGACCCAGTACTTC
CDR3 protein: CASRAQGKETQYF

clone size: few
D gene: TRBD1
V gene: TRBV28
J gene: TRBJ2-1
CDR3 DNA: TGTGCCAGCAGGCCCGGGACAGCCGACAATGAGCAGTTCTTC
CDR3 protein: CASRPGTADNEQFF

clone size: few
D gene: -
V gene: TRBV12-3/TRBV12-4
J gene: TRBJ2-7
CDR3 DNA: TGTGCCAGCAGTTTAGGTAGCAGCTCCTACGAGCAGTACTTC
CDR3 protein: CASSLGSSSYEQYF

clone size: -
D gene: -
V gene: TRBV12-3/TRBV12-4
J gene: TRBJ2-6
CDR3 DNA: TGTGCCAGCAGTTGGGACTCCAGCTCTAGGGCCAACGTCCTGACTTTC
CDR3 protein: CASSWDSSSRANVLTF

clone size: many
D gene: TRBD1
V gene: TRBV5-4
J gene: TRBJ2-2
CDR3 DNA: TGTGCCAGCAGCTTGGAAGGGGGCGCCTCCGGGGAGCTGTTTTTT
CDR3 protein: CASSLEGGASGELFF

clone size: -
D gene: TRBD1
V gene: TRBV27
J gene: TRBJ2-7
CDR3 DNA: TGTGCCAGCAGCCCGACAGGGAACCGCGAGCAGTACTTC
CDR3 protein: CASSPTGNREQYF

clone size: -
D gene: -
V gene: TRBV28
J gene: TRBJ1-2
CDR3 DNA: TGTGCCAGCAAGGAGAGGGGCAGGGGCTATGGCTACACCTTC
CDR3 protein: CASKERGRGYGYTF

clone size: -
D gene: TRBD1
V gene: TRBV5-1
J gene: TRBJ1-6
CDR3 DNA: TGCGCCAGCAGCTGGGGACAGGGGGAGTCACCCCTCCACTTT
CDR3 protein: CASSWGQGESPLHF

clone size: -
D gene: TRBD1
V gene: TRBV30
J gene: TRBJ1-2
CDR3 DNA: TGTGCCTGGAGTAGGAGGACAGGGGGCGCGCGGAACTATGGCTACACCTTC
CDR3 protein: CAWSRRTGGARNYGYTF

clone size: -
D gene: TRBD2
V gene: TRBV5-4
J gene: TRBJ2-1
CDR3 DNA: TGTGCCAGCAGCTCACAAGGACTAGCGGGAGATGGTGAGCAGTTCTTC
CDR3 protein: CASSSQGLAGDGEQFF

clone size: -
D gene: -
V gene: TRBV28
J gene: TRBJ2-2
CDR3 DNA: TGTGCCAGCAGCTCAAGGGGACTCGCCACCGGGGAGCTGTTTTTT
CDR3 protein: CASSSRGLATGELFF

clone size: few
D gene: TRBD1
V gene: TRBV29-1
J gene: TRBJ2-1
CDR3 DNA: TGCAGCGAGCGACAGGGGGGGGACAATGAGCAGTTCTTC
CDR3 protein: CSERQGGDNEQFF

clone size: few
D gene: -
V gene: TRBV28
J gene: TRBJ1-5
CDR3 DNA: TGTGCCAGCAGTCCCTTCGACATACGAAATAATCAGCCCCAGCATTTT
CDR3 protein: CASSPFDIRNNQPQHF

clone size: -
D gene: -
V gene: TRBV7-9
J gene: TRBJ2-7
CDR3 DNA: TGTGCCAGCAGCTTCATGGGGAACGAGCAGTACTTC
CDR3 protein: CASSFMGNEQYF

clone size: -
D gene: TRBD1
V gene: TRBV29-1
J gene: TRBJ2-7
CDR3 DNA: TGCAGCGTAGATGGACAGGGGGCTAGGCAGTACTTC
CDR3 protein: CSVDGQGARQYF

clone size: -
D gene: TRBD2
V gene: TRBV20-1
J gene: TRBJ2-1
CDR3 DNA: TGCAGTGCTAGAGTCGTAGCGGGCAATACCTACAATGAGCAGTTCTTC
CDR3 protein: CSARVVAGNTYNEQFF

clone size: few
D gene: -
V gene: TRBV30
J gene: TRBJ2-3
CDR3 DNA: TGTGCCTGGTATGGGGGTACAGGGTATACAGATACGCAGTATTTT
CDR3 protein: CAWYGGTGYTDTQYF

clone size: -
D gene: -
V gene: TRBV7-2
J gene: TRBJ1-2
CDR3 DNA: TGTGCCAGCAGCTTAGGCCCACAGGGCATCGGCTACACCTTC
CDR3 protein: CASSLGPQGIGYTF

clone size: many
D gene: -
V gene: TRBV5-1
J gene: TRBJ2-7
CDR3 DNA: TGCGCCAGCAGCCACTTAACCGGGACCGGCTCCAACTACGAGCAGTACTTC
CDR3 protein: CASSHLTGTGSNYEQYF

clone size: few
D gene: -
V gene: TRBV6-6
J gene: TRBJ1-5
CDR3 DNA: TGTGCCAGCAGTTACAGACCACAGGAATATCAGCCCCAGCATTTT
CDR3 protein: CASSYRPQEYQPQHF